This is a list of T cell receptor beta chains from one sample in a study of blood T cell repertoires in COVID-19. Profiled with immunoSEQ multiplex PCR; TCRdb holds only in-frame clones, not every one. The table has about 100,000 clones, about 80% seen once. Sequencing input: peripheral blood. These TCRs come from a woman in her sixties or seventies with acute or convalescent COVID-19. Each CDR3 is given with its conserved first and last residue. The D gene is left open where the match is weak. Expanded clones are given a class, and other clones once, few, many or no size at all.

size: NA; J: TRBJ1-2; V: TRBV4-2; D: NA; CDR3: CASSQESQSGYTF; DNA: TGTGCCAGCAGCCAAGAATCCCAAAGCGGCTACACCTTC
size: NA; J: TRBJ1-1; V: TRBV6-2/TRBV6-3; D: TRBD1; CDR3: CASSYAHRGNTEAFF; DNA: TGTGCCAGCAGTTACGCCCACAGGGGGAACACTGAAGCTTTCTTT
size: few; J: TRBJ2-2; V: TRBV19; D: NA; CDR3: CASSMQAIGELFF; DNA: TGTGCCAGTAGTATGCAGGCGATCGGGGAGCTGTTTTTT
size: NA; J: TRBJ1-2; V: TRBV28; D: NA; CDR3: CASSPSKGFYGYTF; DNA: TGTGCCAGCAGTCCCAGTAAGGGGTTCTATGGCTACACCTTC
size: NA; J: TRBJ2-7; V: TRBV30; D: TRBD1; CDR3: CAWSAGGAYEQYF; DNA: TGTGCCTGGAGCGCAGGGGGCGCCTACGAGCAGTACTTC
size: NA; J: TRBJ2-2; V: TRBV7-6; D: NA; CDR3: CASSLRAAENTGELFF; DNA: TGTGCCAGCAGCTTAAGAGCGGCCGAGAACACCGGGGAGCTGTTTTTT
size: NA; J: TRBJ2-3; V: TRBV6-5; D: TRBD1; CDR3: CASSYSSGQGMNF; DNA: TGTGCCAGCAGTTACTCGAGCGGACAGGGAATGAATTTT
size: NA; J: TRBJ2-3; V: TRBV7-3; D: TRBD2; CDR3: CASSLMGGGTDTQYF; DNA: TGTGCCAGCAGCTTAATGGGGGGGGGCACAGATACGCAGTATTTT
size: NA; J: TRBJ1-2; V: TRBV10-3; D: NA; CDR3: CAISDGREARGYTF; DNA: TGTGCCATCAGTGATGGCAGGGAGGCGCGTGGCTACACCTTC
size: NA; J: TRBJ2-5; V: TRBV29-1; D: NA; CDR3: CSVLSSGWETQYF; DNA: TGCAGCGTTCTGTCCAGCGGGTGGGAGACCCAGTACTTC
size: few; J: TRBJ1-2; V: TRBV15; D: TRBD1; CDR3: CATSRDLVTGFGYTF; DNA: TGTGCCACCAGCAGAGATCTCGTGACAGGGTTTGGCTACACCTTC
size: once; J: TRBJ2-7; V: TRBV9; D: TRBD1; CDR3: CASSEKPGQGADEQYF; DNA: TGTGCCAGCAGCGAAAAACCGGGACAGGGGGCAGACGAGCAGTACTTC
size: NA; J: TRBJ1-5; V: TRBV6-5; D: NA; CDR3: CASSYDLGGIIQPQHF; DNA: TGTGCCAGCAGTTACGATCTGGGGGGGATCATTCAGCCCCAGCATTTT
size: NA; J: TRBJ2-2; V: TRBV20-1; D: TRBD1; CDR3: CSASATGAGELFF; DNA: TGCAGTGCTAGTGCGACAGGGGCCGGGGAGCTGTTTTTT
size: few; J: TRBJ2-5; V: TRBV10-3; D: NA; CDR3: CAISLGRRETQYF; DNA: TGTGCCATCAGCCTTGGACGGAGGGAGACCCAGTACTTC
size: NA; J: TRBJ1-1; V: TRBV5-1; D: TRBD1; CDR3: CASTYRTGAGEAFF; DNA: TGCGCCAGCACCTATCGGACAGGGGCTGGTGAAGCTTTCTTT
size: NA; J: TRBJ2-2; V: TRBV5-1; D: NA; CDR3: CASSLGGGYTGELFF; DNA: TGCGCCAGCAGCTTGGGAGGGGGTTACACCGGGGAGCTGTTTTTT
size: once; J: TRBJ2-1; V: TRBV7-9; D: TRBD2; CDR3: CASSAPSGGGNEQFF; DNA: TGTGCCAGCAGCGCTCCTAGCGGGGGAGGCAATGAGCAGTTCTTC
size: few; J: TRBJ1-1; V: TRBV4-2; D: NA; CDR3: CASSRSNFGNTEAFF; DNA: TGTGCCAGCAGCCGCTCAAACTTCGGGAACACTGAAGCTTTCTTT
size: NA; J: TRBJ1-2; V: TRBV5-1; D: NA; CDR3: CASSSGLGYTF; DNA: TGCGCCAGCAGCTCAGGGCTTGGCTACACCTTC
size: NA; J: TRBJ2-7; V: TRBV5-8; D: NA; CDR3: CASSLRQVTYEQYF; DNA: TGTGCCAGCAGCTTGAGACAGGTTACCTACGAGCAGTACTTC
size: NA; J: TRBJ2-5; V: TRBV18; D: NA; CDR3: CASSIQAQETQYF; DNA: TGTGCCAGCTCTATTCAAGCTCAAGAGACCCAGTACTTC
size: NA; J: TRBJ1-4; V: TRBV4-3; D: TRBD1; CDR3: CASSRNIPGQSEKLFF; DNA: TGCGCCAGCAGCCGGAATATACCGGGACAGAGTGAAAAACTGTTTTTT
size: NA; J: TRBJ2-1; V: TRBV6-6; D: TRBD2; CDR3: CASSRLAGEGEQFF; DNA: TGTGCCAGCAGCCGACTAGCGGGGGAAGGAGAGCAGTTCTTC
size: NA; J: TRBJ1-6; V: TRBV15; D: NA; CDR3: CATSTRDMELPPLHF; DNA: TGTGCCACCAGCACCCGGGACATGGAATTACCACCCCTCCACTTT
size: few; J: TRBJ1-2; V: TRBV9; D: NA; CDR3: CASMRSGANYGYTF; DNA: TGTGCCAGCATGCGTTCAGGGGCTAACTATGGCTACACCTTC
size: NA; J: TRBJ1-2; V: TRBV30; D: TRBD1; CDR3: CAWLGGTGGTLGYTF; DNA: TGTGCCTGGTTGGGAGGGACAGGGGGCACTCTGGGCTACACCTTC
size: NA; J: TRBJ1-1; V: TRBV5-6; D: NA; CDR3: CASSRGRTEAFF; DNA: TGTGCCAGCAGCCGGGGGAGGACTGAAGCTTTCTTT
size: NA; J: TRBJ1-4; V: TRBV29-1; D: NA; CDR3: CSAVQGNEKLFF; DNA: TGCAGCGCCGTACAGGGTAATGAAAAACTGTTTTTT